The sequence of this T cell receptor (beta chain) was determined in a study of blood T cell repertoires in COVID-19. Study details: Donors in the United States, Italy and Spain gave samples during acute or convalescent COVID-19. The analysed material was cDNA or gDNA that came from T cells, B-cell-depleted T cells, or PBMCs.

Libraries were prepared by immunoSEQ multiplex PCR; TCRdb keeps only in-frame clonotypes and omits some of them. The repertoire includes about 200,000 clones, about 88% of them detected once, and 5.5% to 7% sits in the top ten. Specimen: peripheral blood. This clonotype originated in a woman between 35 and 50 years old who had recovered from COVID-19.

The CDR3 nucleotides read TGTGCCAGCAGTTACGAGACTAGCGGAGCCTACGAGCAGTACTTC. The encoded protein is CASSYETSGAYEQYF. The chain has TRBV6-5 and TRBJ2-7; 9 bases align to TRBD2. Germline-derived CDR1 and CDR2 are MNHEY and SVGAGI. This CDR3 has 15 amino acids. J lost 2 bases, V lost 2 bases, and 4 bases had no gene match.